What follows are 22 T cell receptor beta chains derived from one specimen sequenced in a study of cytomegalovirus exposure and HLA in healthy donors. The repertoire was sequenced with immunoSEQ multiplex PCR; TCRdb's copy has only in-frame clones and lacks some. Among roughly 250,000 clones listed, about 90% were seen once. Sequencing was carried out using PBMCs. These receptors came from a woman in her 30s in good health and CMV-seropositive.

The chain couples TRBV13 to TRBJ1-3; TRBD1 agrees at 10 bases. The V gene end was trimmed by 1 base and the J gene end by 2 bases; junction bases not matched to a gene: 2. The CDR3 runs to 16 residues. The V gene's germline CDR1 is PRHDT and CDR2 FYEKMQ (reference sequence). For the CDR3, the DNA is TGTGCCAGCAGCTTAGCCGACAGGGGGCCTGGAAACACCATATATTTT. Translating gives CASSLADRGPGNTIYF.

This chain uses TRBV5-1 with TRBJ2-3; TRBD1 is a possible D gene (5 bases). Trimming shortened V by 0 bases and J by 7 bases, and 6 bases separated the two germline ends. CDR3 length: 12 amino acids. From germline, CDR1 is SGHRS and CDR2 YFSETQ. The CDR3, as DNA: TGCGCCAGCAGCTTGGAGGGGAATACGCAGTATTTT. Translation: CASSLEGNTQYF.

This chain connects TRBV28 to TRBJ2-3, with 11 bases aligning to TRBD2. V lost 9 bases to trimming and J lost 0 bases; unmatched junction nucleotides: 5. Germline V CDR1 and CDR2: MDHEN, SYDVKM. The CDR3 consists of 15 residues. The CDR3 DNA is TGTGCCAGTGAACTAGCGGGAGTCAGCACAGATACGCAGTATTTT. This gives the protein CASELAGVSTDTQYF. The full variable domain, completed using reference TRBV28 and TRBJ2-3, is DVKVTQSSRYLVKRTGEKVFLECVQDMDHENMFWYRQDPGLGLRLIYFSYDVKMKEKGDIPEGYSVSREKKERFSLILESASTNQTSMYLCASELAGVSTDTQYFGPGTRLTVL.

The chain recombines TRBV7-9 with TRBJ2-5; 13 nucleotides match TRBD2. The CDR3 loop spans 19 amino acids. J was trimmed by 5 bases and V by 1 base; bases with no gene match: 13. Germline V gene lookup returns CDR1 SEHNR and CDR2 FQNEAQ (reference sequence). This chain's CDR3 is CASSLVGGTSGKRDETQYF. The CDR3 coding sequence is TGTGCCAGCAGCTTAGTGGGGGGGACTAGCGGGAAGAGAGATGAGACCCAGTACTTC.

V usage is TRBV5-6 and J usage is TRBJ2-2; D is unclear. Germline CDR1 is SGHDT and CDR2 is YYEEEE. This CDR3 region has 13 residues. The germline V and J ends were trimmed by 4 bases and 2 bases, with 6 bases remaining between them. The CDR3 DNA sequence: TGTGCCAGCAGCGTGCGTAACACCGGGGAGCTGTTTTTT. Protein: CASSVRNTGELFF.

The rearrangement links TRBV19 to TRBJ1-3; D ambiguous. The CDR3 loop spans 12 amino acids. Germline V gene data show CDR1 as LNHDA and CDR2 as SQIVND (reference sequence). The V end lost 7 bases, the J end lost 2 bases, and 6 bases lay between the germline ends. CDR3 protein: CASITPGNTIYF. CDR3 DNA sequence: TGTGCCAGTATAACTCCTGGAAACACCATATATTTT.

In DNA, the CDR3 is TGTGCCAGCAGCTTGGCCGGACAGGGCCAGACCTCGAACACCGGGGAGCTGTTTTTT. Translation gives CASSLAGQGQTSNTGELFF. The chain uses TRBV5-6 and TRBJ2-2, with 8 bases lining up with TRBD1. This CDR3 spans 19 amino acids. The junction had 10 bases not matched to a gene; V was cut back by 0 bases and J by 0 bases. Germline-derived CDR1 and CDR2 are SGHDT and YYEEEE. Using reference TRBV5-6 and TRBJ2-2 for the parts outside the CDR3, the full variable domain is DAGVTQSPTHLIKTRGQQVTLRCSPKSGHDTVSWYQQALGQGPQFIFQYYEEEERQRGNFPDRFSGHQFPNYSSELNVNALLLGDSALYLCASSLAGQGQTSNTGELFFGEGSRLTVL.

This clone was seen only a few times. The chain has TRBV27 and TRBJ1-2, with TRBD1 matching over 8 bases. The V segment lost 5 bases and the J segment 4 bases; nucleotides outside the gene matches: 3. CDR1 and CDR2 from the germline V gene are MNHEY and SMNVEV (reference sequence). The CDR3 spans 13 residues. In nucleotides, the CDR3 is TGTGCCAGCAGTAGAACAGGGGGCTATGGCTACACCTTC. Translation: CASSRTGGYGYTF.

The chain employs TRBV5-1 and TRBJ2-2; 7 bases align to TRBD1. V gave up 1 base and J gave up 4 bases; unmatched junction bases: 4. The germline V gene has CDR1 SGHRS and CDR2 YFSETQ. CDR3 size: 15 residues. The CDR3, as DNA: TGCGCCAGCAGCTTGAGGGGGCTAGGCACCGGGGAGCTGTTTTTT. This gives the protein CASSLRGLGTGELFF.

This clone came up a few times. This rearrangement joins TRBV19 to TRBJ2-1; a possible D gene is TRBD2 (7 bases). Germline V lookup: CDR1 LNHDA, CDR2 SQIVND (reference sequence). This CDR3 contains 13 residues. Trimming pared 8 bases from V and 8 bases from J, leaving 16 bases between. The CDR3 region is CASSRGAGDEQFF. The CDR3 DNA sequence: TGTGCCAGTTCCCGGGGGGCTGGGGATGAGCAGTTCTTC.

The rearrangement links TRBV27 to TRBJ2-3, with 13 bases that match TRBD2. The V gene end was trimmed by 2 bases and the J gene end by 5 bases; junction bases not matched to a gene: 13. Germline values: CDR1 MNHEY, CDR2 SMNVEV (reference sequence). This CDR3 spans 19 amino acids. The DNA of the CDR3 is TGTGCCAGCAGTTTAGAATCCCCTGGACTAGCGGGAGTAATAGATACGCAGTATTTT. Encoded protein: CASSLESPGLAGVIDTQYF.

The chain couples TRBV15 to TRBJ1-4, with D unclear. Germline V lookup: CDR1 LNHNV, CDR2 YYDKDF (reference sequence). The CDR3 totals 13 residues. V lost 1 base and J lost 7, with 7 bases in between. The CDR3 region is CATSRGLSEKLFF. Here the CDR3 DNA reads TGTGCCACCAGCAGAGGCTTGAGTGAAAAACTGTTTTTT.

The V and J genes are TRBV5-1 and TRBJ2-3, with 11 bases matching TRBD2. There are 14 residues in the CDR3. Germline assignment: CDR1 SGHRS and CDR2 YFSETQ. Losses at the gene ends were 5 bases for V and 6 bases for J; bases not matched to a gene: 5. The chain's CDR3 is CASRDSSGGDTQYF. The CDR3 DNA follows: TGCGCCAGCAGGGATTCTAGCGGGGGGGATACGCAGTATTTT. Based on the CDR3 plus reference TRBV5-1 and TRBJ2-3, the full variable domain is KAGVTQTPRYLIKTRGQQVTLSCSPISGHRSVSWYQQTPGQGLQFLFEYFSETQRNKGNFPGRFSGRQFSNSRSEMNVSTLELGDSALYLCASRDSSGGDTQYFGPGTRLTVL.

CDR3 region: CASSYRGGTEAFF. CDR3 coding DNA: TGTGCCAGCAGTTACCGCGGGGGCACTGAAGCTTTCTTT. The chain recombines TRBV6-6 with TRBJ1-1; perhaps TRBD1 as D (5 bases). This CDR3 has 13 amino acids. Germline CDR1 is MNHNY and CDR2 is SVGAGI (reference sequence). The V and J ends lost 2 bases and 4 bases respectively, with 8 bases between them.

The CDR3 DNA follows: TGTGCCAGCAGCTTTCCGGGACAGGAATATCACGAGCAGTACTTC. Residues: CASSFPGQEYHEQYF. This chain links TRBV5-6 with TRBJ2-7, with TRBD1 matching over 8 bases. V shed 2 bases and J 5 bases; nucleotides not matched to a gene: 9. Germline values: CDR1 SGHDT, CDR2 YYEEEE. The CDR3 is 15 amino acids.

This chain connects TRBV13 to TRBJ2-7, with TRBD1 matching over 12 bases. J lost 3 bases, V lost 4 bases, and 4 bases had no gene match. Looked up from germline, CDR1 is PRHDT and CDR2 is FYEKMQ (reference sequence). The CDR3 is 15 residues long. The CDR3 DNA is TGTGCCAGCAGCTCGGGACAGGGGGCCTTCTACGAGCAGTACTTC. Encoded protein: CASSSGQGAFYEQYF.

This chain uses TRBV19 with TRBJ2-7; 7 bases align to TRBD2. This CDR3 is 14 amino acids long. Trimming cost V 4 bases and J 0 bases; bases outside gene matches: 3. Per germline, CDR1 LNHDA and CDR2 SQIVND (reference sequence). DNA for the CDR3: TGTGCCAGTAGTAAGGGAGGGAACTCCTACGAGCAGTACTTC. Protein sequence: CASSKGGNSYEQYF.

The chain employs TRBV6-1 and TRBJ2-1; 11 positions match TRBD2. The J segment lost 6 bases and the V segment lost 5 bases, leaving 6 bases of the junction unmatched. Germline lookup yields CDR1 MNHNS and CDR2 SASEGT. This CDR3 comprises 15 residues. CDR3 region: CASSRYLAGGNEQFF. The CDR3, as DNA: TGTGCCAGCAGTCGGTACCTAGCGGGAGGCAATGAGCAGTTCTTC.

The chain joins TRBV15 to TRBJ2-7; 10 bases agree with TRBD2. The V gene's germline CDR1 is LNHNV and CDR2 YYDKDF (reference sequence). CDR3 length equals 13 residues. J gave up 2 bases and V 11 bases, and 6 bases lay outside the gene matches. CDR3 sequence reads: CASGLAEAYEQYF. In DNA form, the CDR3 reads TGTGCCTCTGGACTAGCGGAAGCCTACGAGCAGTACTTC.

This chain connects TRBV6-1 to TRBJ2-1; tentative D call: TRBD1 (6 bases). Trimming removed 6 bases at V and 7 bases at J, with 13 bases between. The CDR3 extends over 13 amino acids. CDR1 is MNHNS, CDR2 SASEGT, per germline. This CDR3 is CASSKQGINEQFF. The CDR3 DNA follows: TGTGCCAGCAGCAAACAGGGAATAAATGAGCAGTTCTTC.

In DNA, the CDR3 is TGTGCCAGCATGGAGGGGACTAGATCGAATGAGCAGTTCTTC. It encodes CASMEGTRSNEQFF. V is TRBV28 and J is TRBJ2-1, with 8 bases matching TRBD2. The J segment lost 7 bases and the V segment lost 7 bases, leaving 9 bases of the junction unmatched. This CDR3 is 14 amino acids long. Germline CDR1 MDHEN, CDR2 SYDVKM. The full variable domain, rest sourced from reference TRBV28 and TRBJ2-1, is DVKVTQSSRYLVKRTGEKVFLECVQDMDHENMFWYRQDPGLGLRLIYFSYDVKMKEKGDIPEGYSVSREKKERFSLILESASTNQTSMYLCASMEGTRSNEQFFGPGTRLTVL.

The chain is built from TRBV19 and TRBJ1-4, with 9 positions matching TRBD1. With 5 bases clipped from V and 8 bases from J, the junction kept 6 bases outside the gene matches. The CDR3 covers 14 residues. Germline values: CDR1 LNHDA, CDR2 SQIVND (reference sequence). CDR3 in DNA: TGTGCCAGTAGTCGCGGACAGGGGTGGGAAAAACTGTTTTTT. As protein: CASSRGQGWEKLFF. Full variable domain (rest looked up from reference TRBV19 and TRBJ1-4): DGGITQSPKYLFRKEGQNVTLSCEQNLNHDAMYWYRQDPGQGLRLIYYSQIVNDFQKGDIAEGYSVSREKKESFPLTVTSAQKNPTAFYLCASSRGQGWEKLFFGSGTQLSVL.